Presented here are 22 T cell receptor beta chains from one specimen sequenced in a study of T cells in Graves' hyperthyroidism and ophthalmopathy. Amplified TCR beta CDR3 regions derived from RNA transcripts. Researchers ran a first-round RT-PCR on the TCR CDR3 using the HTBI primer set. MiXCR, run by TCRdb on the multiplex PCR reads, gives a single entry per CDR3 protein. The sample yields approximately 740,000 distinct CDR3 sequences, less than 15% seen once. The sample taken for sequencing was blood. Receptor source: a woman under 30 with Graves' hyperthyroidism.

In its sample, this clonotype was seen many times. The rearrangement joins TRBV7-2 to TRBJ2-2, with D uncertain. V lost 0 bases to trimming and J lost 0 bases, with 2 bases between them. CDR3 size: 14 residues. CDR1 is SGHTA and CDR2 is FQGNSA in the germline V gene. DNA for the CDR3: TGTGCCAGCAGCTTAGCGGCGAACACCGGGGAGCTGTTTTTT. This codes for CASSLAANTGELFF.

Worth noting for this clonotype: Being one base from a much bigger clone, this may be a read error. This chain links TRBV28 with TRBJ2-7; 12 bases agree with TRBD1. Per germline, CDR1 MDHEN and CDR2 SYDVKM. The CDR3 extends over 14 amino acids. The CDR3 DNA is TGTGCCAACAGTTACCGGGACAGGGGGCACGAGCAGTACTTC. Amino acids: CANSYRDRGHEQYF.

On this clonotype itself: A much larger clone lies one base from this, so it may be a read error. This chain's CDR3 is CAFRRTGQPQHF. DNA of the CDR3: TGTGCCTTCAGAAGGACGGGGCAGCCCCAGCATTTT. This chain joins TRBV30 and TRBJ1-5; D gene uncertain. CDR1 and CDR2 (germline): GTSNPN, SVGIG (reference sequence). The V gene lost 7 bases and the J gene lost 7 bases, with 14 bases spanning the gap. There are 12 residues in the CDR3. Full variable domain (remainder filled in from reference TRBV30 and TRBJ1-5): SQTIHQWPATLVQPVGSPLSLECTVEGTSNPNLYWYRQAAGRGLQLLFYSVGIGQISSEVPQNLSASRPQDRQFILSSKKLLLSDSGFYLCAFRRTGQPQHFGDGTRLSIL.

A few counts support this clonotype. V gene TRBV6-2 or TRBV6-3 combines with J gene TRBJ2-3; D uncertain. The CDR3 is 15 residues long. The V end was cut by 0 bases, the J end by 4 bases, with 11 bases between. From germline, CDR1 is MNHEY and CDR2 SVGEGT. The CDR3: CASSYSSTTSDTQYF. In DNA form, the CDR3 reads TGTGCCAGCAGTTACTCGAGTACGACTTCAGATACGCAGTATTTT.

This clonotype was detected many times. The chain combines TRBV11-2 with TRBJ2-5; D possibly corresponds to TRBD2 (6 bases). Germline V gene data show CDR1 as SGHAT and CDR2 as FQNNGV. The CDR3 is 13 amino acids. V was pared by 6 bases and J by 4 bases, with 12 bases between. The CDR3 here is CASSLGGLETQYF. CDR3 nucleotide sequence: TGTGCCAGCAGTTTGGGGGGTTTAGAGACCCAGTACTTC.

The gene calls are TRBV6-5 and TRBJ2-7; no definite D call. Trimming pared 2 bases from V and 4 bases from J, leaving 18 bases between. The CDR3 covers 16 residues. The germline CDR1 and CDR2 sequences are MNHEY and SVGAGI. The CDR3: CASSYGLWANRYEQYF. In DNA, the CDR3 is TGTGCCAGCAGTTACGGCCTTTGGGCGAATAGGTACGAGCAGTACTTC.

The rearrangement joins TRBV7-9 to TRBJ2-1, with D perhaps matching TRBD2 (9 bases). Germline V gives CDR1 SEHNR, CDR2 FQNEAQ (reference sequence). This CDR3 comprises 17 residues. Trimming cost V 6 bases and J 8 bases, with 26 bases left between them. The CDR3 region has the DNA TGTGCCAGCAGAAACGGCGGGAGGGCCACAGGGGGAGATGAGCAGTTCTTC. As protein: CASRNGGRATGGDEQFF.

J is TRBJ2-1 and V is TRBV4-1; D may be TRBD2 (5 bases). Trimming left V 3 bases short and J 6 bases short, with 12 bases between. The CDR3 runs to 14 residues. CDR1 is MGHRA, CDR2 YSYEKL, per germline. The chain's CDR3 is CASSQLLGINEQFF. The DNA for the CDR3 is TGCGCCAGCAGCCAGTTACTAGGGATCAATGAGCAGTTCTTC.

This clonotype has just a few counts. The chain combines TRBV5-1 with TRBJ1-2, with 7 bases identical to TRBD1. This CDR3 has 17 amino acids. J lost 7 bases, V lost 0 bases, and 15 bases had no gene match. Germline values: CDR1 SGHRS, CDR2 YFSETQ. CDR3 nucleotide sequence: TGCGCCAGCAGCTTGGTTGGGGGGCCGACAGGGAGCGGTGGCTACACCTTC. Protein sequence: CASSLVGGPTGSGGYTF. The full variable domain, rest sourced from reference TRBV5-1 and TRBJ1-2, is KAGVTQTPRYLIKTRGQQVTLSCSPISGHRSVSWYQQTPGQGLQFLFEYFSETQRNKGNFPGRFSGRQFSNSRSEMNVSTLELGDSALYLCASSLVGGPTGSGGYTFGSGTRLTVV.

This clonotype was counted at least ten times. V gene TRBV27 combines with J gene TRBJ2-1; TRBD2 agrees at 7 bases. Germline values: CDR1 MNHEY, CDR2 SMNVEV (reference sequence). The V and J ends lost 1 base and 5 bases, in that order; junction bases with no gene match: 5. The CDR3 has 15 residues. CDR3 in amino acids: CASSLYPSGDNEQFF. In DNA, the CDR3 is TGTGCCAGCAGTTTATATCCTAGCGGAGACAATGAGCAGTTCTTC.

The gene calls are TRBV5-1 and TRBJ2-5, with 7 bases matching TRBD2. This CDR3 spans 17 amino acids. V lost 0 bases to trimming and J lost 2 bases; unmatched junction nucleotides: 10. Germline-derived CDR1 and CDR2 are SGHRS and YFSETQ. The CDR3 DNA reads TGCGCCAGCAGCTTGGCAGACACGGGGGGTCGACAAGAGACCCAGTACTTC. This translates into CASSLADTGGRQETQYF.

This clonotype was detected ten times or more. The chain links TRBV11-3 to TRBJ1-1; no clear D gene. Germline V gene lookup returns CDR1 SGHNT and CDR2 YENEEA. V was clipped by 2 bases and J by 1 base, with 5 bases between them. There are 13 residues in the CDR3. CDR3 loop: CASSLLQNTEAFF. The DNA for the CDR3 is TGTGCCAGCAGCTTATTGCAGAACACTGAAGCTTTCTTT.

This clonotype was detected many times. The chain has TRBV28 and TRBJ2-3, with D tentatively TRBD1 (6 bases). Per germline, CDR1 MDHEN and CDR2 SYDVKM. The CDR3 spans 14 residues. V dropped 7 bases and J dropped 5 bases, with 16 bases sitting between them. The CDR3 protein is CASTPQGRRDTQYF. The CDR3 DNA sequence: TGTGCCAGCACCCCCCAGGGGCGGCGAGATACGCAGTATTTT.

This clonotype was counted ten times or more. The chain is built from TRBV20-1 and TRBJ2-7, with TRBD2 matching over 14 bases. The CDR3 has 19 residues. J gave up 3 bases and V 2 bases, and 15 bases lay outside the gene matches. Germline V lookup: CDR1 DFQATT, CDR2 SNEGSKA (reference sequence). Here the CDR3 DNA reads TGCAGTGCTAGACAAAGACTAGCGGGAGGGAAGTTTTTGGACTACGAGCAGTACTTC. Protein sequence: CSARQRLAGGKFLDYEQYF.

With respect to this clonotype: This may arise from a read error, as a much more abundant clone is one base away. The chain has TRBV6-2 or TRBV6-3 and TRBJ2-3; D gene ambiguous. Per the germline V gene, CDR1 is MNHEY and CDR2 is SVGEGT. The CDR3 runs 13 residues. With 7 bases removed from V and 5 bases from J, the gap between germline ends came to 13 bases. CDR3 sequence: CASTRRTEDTQYF. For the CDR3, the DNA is TGTGCCAGCACCCGACGGACGGAAGATACGCAGTATTTT.

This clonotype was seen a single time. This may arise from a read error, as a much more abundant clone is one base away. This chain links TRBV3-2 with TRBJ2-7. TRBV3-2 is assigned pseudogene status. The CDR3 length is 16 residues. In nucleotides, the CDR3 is TGTGTCAGCAGCCAAGATCAAACTAGCGAGTCCTACGAGCAGTACTTC. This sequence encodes CVSSQDQTSESYEQYF.

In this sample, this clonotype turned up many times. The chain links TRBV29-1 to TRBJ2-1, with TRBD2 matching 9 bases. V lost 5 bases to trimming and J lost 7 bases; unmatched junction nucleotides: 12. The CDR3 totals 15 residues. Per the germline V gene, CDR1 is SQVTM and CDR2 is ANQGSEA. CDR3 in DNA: TGCAGCGTTTGGGGTAGCGGGAGTCAGGGGAATGAGCAGTTCTTC. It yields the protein CSVWGSGSQGNEQFF.

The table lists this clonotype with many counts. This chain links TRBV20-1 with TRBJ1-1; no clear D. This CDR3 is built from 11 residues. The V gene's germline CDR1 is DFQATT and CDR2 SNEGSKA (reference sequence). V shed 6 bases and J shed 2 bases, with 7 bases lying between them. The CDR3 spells CSADGNTEAFF. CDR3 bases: TGCAGTGCGGACGGCAACACTGAAGCTTTCTTT.

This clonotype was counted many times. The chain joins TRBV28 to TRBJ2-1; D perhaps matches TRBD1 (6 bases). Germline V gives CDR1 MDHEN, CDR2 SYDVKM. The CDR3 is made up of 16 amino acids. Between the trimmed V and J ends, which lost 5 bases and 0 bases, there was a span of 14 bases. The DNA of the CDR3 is TGTGCCAGCAGTCCACTTGGGACACTCTCCTACAATGAGCAGTTCTTC. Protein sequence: CASSPLGTLSYNEQFF.

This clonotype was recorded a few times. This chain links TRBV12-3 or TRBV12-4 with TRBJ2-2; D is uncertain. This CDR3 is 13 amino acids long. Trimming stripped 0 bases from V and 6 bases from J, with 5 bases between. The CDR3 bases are TGTGCCAGCAGTTTAGCTCCAGCCGGGGAGCTGTTTTTT. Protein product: CASSLAPAGELFF.

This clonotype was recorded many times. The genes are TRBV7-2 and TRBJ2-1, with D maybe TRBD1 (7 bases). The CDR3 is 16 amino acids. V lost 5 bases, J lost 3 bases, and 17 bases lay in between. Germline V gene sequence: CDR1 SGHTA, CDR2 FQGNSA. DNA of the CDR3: TGTGCCAGCAGCACCAGGGGGGTGCGGCTCTACAATGAGCAGTTCTTC. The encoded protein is CASSTRGVRLYNEQFF. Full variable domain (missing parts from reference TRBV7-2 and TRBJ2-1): GAGVSQSPSNKVTEKGKDVELRCDPISGHTALYWYRQSLGQGLEFLIYFQGNSAPDKSGLPSDRFSAERTGGSVSTLTIQRTQQEDSAVYLCASSTRGVRLYNEQFFGPGTRLTVL.

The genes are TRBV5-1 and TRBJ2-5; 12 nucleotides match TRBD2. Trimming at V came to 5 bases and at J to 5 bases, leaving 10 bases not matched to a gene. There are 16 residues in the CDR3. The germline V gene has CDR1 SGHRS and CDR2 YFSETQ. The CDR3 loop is CASSSSTSGRKETQYF. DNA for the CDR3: TGCGCCAGCAGTTCTTCTACTAGCGGGAGGAAGGAGACCCAGTACTTC.